This T cell receptor (beta chain) was found in a study of T cells in Graves' hyperthyroidism and ophthalmopathy. Findings and caveats of the study: Model-based prediction identified ophthalmopathy a median approximately 6.2 months prior to its onset. Researchers found most expanded thyroid clonotypes above 0.001 in blood as well. Separating ophthalmopathy from stable hyperthyroidism was achieved by a 13 V-J model.

What was amplified from RNA transcripts were TCR beta CDR3 regions. The TCR CDR3 first-round RT-PCR relied on the HTBI primer set. A single record per CDR3 protein comes from TCRdb applying MiXCR to the multiplex PCR reads. The sample consists of roughly 350,000 distinct CDR3 sequences, 12% to 15% of them appearing once. This clonotype appeared many times. The target antigen is unknown. There are 15 residues in the CDR3. V trimming: 5 bases; J trimming: 1 base; junction bases outside the gene matches: 6. Germline V gives CDR1 SNHLY, CDR2 FYNNEI. This receptor was obtained from a middle-aged woman with Graves' ophthalmopathy. Sequenced material: blood. The chain uses TRBV2 and TRBJ1-2, with 8 bases fitting TRBD1. In nucleotides, the CDR3 is TGTGCCAGCAGTCCCCAGGGGGCTTATAACTATGGCTACACCTTC. It translates to CASSPQGAYNYGYTF.